The clone carrying this TCR beta chain was found many times. Its antigen remains unidentified. The data belong to a study of CD8 T cells in ankylosing spondylitis. Study-level findings and limits: Matched ankylosing spondylitis synovial fluid reportedly showed significant enrichment of disease-linked clones. Characteristic, it appeared, of ankylosing spondylitis blood was a TCR beta motif of roughly eight highly homologous variants. In reactive arthritis synovial fluid and blood, some motif variants had been reported before. Disease-linked clones proved CD8+ and comparatively uncommon in peripheral blood.

The CDR3 is 16 amino acids. Germline V gives CDR1 SGHRS, CDR2 YFSETQ. Trimming removed 6 bases at V and 3 bases at J, with 22 bases between. Quantitative barcoded 5'-RACE was used to prepare TCR beta libraries. TCRdb analysed the 5' RACE reads with MiXCR anew, one entry per CDR3 protein. The sample shows about 540,000 distinct CDR3 sequences, 12% of them seen only once. The sequence derives from a male donor with ankylosing spondylitis. The J gene is TRBJ2-7, the V gene TRBV5-1, with D perhaps matching TRBD1 (6 bases). Sequenced material: blood, either unsorted or a sorted T cell fraction (not recorded which). The CDR3: CASKPKGGLSIYEQYV. CDR3 nucleotide sequence: TGCGCCAGCAAGCCCAAAGGGGGTCTATCTATCTACGAGCAGTACGTC.